This T cell receptor beta chain was observed in a study of beta chain features in type 1 diabetes. Expressed TCRB transcripts got sequenced, as all isolated RNA was reverse transcribed. Clones were sequenced by immunoSEQ multiplex PCR, and TCRdb holds only the in-frame ones, with some missing. The table shows 350,000 or so clones, with about 20% occurring only once. Study-wide results and limits: More deletions and fewer insertions at VDJ junctions were seen in type 1 diabetes patients.

About this clone itself: Its cognate antigen is unknown.

V lost 6 bases, J lost 0 bases, and 4 bases stayed unmatched. This CDR3 is built from 14 residues. CDR1 MNHEY and CDR2 SMNVEV come from the germline V gene (reference sequence). CD4+ cells of the naive, central memory, regulatory and stem cell-like memory types were sorted via CD45RO/CCR7/CD25/CD127/CD95/CD27. The chain links TRBV27 to TRBJ1-2; 7 positions agree with TRBD1. The TCR sequence derives from a woman aged 18-30 years in good health. Sequencing used naive CD4+ T cells from blood. This CDR3 reads CASSRDRANYGYTF. The CDR3 DNA is TGTGCCAGCAGCCGAGACAGGGCTAACTATGGCTACACCTTC.